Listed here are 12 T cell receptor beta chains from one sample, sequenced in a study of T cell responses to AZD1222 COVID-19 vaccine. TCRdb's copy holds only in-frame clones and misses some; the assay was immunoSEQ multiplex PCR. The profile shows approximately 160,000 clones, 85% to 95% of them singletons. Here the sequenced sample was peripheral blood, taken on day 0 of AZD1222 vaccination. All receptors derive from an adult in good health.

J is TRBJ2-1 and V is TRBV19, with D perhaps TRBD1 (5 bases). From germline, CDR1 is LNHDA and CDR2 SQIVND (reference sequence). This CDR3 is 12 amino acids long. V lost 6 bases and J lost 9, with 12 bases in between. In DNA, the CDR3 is TGTGCCAGTAGCCCACAGGCCGCTGAGCAGTTCTTC. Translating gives CASSPQAAEQFF.

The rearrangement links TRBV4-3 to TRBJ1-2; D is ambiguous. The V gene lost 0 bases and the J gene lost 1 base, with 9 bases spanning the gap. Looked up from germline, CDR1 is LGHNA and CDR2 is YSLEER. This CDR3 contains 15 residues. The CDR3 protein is CASSQDWVDNYGYTF. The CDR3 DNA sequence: TGCGCCAGCAGCCAAGATTGGGTAGATAACTATGGCTACACCTTC.

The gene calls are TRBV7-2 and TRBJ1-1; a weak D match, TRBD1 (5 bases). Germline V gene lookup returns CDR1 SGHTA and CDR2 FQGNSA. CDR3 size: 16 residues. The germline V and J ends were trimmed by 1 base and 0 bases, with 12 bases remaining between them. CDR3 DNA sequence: TGTGCCAGCAGCTTAGGCTGGGGGGTGATGAACACTGAAGCTTTCTTT. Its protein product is CASSLGWGVMNTEAFF. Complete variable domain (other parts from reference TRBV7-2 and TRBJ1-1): GAGVSQSPSNKVTEKGKDVELRCDPISGHTALYWYRQSLGQGLEFLIYFQGNSAPDKSGLPSDRFSAERTGGSVSTLTIQRTQQEDSAVYLCASSLGWGVMNTEAFFGQGTRLTVV.

Here the CDR3 reads CASSLWQGTGGNTIYF. The CDR3 DNA sequence: TGTGCCAGCAGCTTGTGGCAGGGGACGGGAGGAAACACCATATATTTT. This sequence joins TRBV5-4 and TRBJ1-3; D perhaps matches TRBD1 (6 bases). The CDR3 has 16 residues. From germline, CDR1 is SGHNT and CDR2 YYREEE (reference sequence). V shed 1 base and J shed 4 bases, with 15 bases lying between them.

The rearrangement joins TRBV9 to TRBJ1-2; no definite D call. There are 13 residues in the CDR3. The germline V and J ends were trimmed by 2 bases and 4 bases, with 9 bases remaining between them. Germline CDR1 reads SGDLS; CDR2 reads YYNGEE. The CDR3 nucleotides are TGTGCCAGCAGCGTCGAAGACATCTATGGCTACACCTTC. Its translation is CASSVEDIYGYTF.

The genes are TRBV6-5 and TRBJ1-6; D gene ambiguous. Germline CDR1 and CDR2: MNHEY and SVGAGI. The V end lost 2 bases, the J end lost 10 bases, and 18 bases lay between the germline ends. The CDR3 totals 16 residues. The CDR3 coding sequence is TGTGCCAGCAGTTACCGCCAGGACGTAGGGCGATCACCCCTCCACTTT. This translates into CASSYRQDVGRSPLHF.

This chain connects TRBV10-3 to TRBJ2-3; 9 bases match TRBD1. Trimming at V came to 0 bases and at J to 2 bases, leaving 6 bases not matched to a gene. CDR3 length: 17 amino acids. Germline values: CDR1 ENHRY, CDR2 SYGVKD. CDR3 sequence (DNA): TGTGCCATCAGTGAGTCCACCGGGACAGGGACCACAGATACGCAGTATTTT. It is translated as CAISESTGTGTTDTQYF.

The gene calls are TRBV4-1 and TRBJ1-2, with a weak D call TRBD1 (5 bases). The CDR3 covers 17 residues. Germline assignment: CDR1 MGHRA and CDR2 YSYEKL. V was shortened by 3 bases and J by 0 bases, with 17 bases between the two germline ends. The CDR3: CASSHQLSRRANYGYTF. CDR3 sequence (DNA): TGCGCCAGCAGCCATCAACTTAGTCGCAGGGCTAACTATGGCTACACCTTC.

The CDR3 spells CASSYSTGVPPQHF. CDR3 nucleotide sequence: TGTGCCAGCAGTTACTCGACAGGGGTCCCGCCCCAGCATTTT. The chain is built from TRBV6-6 and TRBJ1-5; TRBD1 agrees at 8 bases. The CDR3 extends over 14 amino acids. Per germline, CDR1 MNHNY and CDR2 SVGAGI (reference sequence). The V segment lost 0 bases and the J segment 9 bases; nucleotides outside the gene matches: 4.

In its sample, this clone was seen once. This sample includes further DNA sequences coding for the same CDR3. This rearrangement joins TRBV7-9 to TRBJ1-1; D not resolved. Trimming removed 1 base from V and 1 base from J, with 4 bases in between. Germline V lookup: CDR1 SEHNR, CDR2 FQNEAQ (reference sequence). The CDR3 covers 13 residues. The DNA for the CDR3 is TGTGCCAGCAGCTTAGTAGCGAACACTGAAGCTTTCTTT. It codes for CASSLVANTEAFF.

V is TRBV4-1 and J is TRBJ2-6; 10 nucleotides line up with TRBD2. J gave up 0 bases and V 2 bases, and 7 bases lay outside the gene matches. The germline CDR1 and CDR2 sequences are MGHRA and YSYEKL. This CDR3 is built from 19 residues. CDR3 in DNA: TGCGCCAGCAGCCAACCGCTAGCGGGGGCCCGCTCTGGGGCCAACGTCCTGACTTTC. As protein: CASSQPLAGARSGANVLTF.

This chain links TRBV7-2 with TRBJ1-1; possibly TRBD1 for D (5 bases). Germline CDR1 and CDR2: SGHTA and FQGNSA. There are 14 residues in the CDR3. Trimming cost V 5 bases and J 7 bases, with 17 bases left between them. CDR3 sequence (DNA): TGTGCCAGCAGCCGGGACCTGGGGGAGGGTGAAGCTTTCTTT. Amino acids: CASSRDLGEGEAFF.